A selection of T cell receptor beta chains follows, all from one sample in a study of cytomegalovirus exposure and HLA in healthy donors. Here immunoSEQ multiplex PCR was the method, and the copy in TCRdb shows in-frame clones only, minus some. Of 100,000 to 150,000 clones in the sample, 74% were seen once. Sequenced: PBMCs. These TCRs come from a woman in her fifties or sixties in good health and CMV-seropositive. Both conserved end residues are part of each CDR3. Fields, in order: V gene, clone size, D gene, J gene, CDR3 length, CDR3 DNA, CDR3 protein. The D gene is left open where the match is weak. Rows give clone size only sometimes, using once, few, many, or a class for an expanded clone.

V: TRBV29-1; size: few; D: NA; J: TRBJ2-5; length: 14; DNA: TGCAGCGTTGTAGCGGGACAGCTACAAGAGACCCAGTACTTC; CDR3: CSVVAGQLQETQYF
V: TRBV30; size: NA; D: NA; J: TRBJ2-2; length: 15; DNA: TGTGCCTGGAGTGCTCTGGGGACTAACACCGGGGAGCTGTTTTTT; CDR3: CAWSALGTNTGELFF
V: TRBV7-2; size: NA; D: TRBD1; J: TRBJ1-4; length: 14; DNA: TGTGCCAGCAGCCAGGACAGGGGCGACGAAAAACTGTTTTTT; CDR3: CASSQDRGDEKLFF
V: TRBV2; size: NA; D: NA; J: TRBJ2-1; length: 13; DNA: TGTGCCAGCGGGGGACTCTCCTACAATGAGCAGTTCTTC; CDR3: CASGGLSYNEQFF
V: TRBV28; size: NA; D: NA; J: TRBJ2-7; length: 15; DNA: TGTGCCAGCACACAAACCCTTCGGGAAACCTACGAGCAGTACTTC; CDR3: CASTQTLRETYEQYF
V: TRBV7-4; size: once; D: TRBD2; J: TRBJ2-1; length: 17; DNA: TGTGCCAGCAGCTCTAGGACTAGCGGGGGGGCTGGCAATGAGCAGTTCTTC; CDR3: CASSSRTSGGAGNEQFF
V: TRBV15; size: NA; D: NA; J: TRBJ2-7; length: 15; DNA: TGTGCCACCAGCAGAGATGGCGCCAGGGTCTACGAGCAGTACTTC; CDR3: CATSRDGARVYEQYF
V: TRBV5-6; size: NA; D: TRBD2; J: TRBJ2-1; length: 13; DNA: TGTGCCAGCAGCCTCGGACTAGCGGGCGAGCAGTTCTTC; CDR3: CASSLGLAGEQFF
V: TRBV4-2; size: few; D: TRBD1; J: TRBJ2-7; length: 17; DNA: TGTGCCAGCAGCCCCAGGCAGGGACAGGGGTTCTCCTACGAGCAGTACTTC; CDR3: CASSPRQGQGFSYEQYF
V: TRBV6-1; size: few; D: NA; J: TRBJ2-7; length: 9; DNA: TGTGCCAGCGGCCGCGAGCAGTACTTC; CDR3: CASGREQYF
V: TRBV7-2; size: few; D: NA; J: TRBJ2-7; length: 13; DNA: TGTGCCAGCAGCCTGACACAGGGCTACGAGCAGTACTTC; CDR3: CASSLTQGYEQYF
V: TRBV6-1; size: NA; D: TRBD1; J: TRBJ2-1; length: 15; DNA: TGTGCCAGCAGCCGACAGGGAGTATCCTACAATGAGCAGTTCTTC; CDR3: CASSRQGVSYNEQFF
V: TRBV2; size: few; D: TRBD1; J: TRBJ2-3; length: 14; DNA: TGTGCCAGCAGGAGGGGGCCAAACACAGATACGCAGTATTTT; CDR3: CASRRGPNTDTQYF
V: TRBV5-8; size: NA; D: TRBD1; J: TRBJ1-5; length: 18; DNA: TGTGCCAGCAGCAACCGACAGGGAATATTATGGAGCAATCAGCCCCAGCATTTT; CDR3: CASSNRQGILWSNQPQHF
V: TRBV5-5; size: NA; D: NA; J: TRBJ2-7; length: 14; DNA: TGTGCCAGCAGCTTGTATGCCCCCAGCTACGAGCAGTACTTC; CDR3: CASSLYAPSYEQYF
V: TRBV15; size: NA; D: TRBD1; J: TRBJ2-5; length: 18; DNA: TGTGCCACCAGCAGAGTCTTGCCTGGAGGACAGGGCAGGGAGACCCAGTACTTC; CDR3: CATSRVLPGGQGRETQYF
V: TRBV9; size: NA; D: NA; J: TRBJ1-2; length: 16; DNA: TGTGCCAGCAGCGGACCCCGAAAGGGAGGAAACTATGGCTACACCTTC; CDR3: CASSGPRKGGNYGYTF
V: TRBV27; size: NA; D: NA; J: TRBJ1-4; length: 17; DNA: TGTGCCAGCAGGCAAGGGGGGGGCACCCACCCGAATGAAAAACTGTTTTTT; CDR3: CASRQGGGTHPNEKLFF
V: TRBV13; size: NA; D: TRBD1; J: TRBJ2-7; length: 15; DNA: TGTGCCAGCAGCTTAGGGGACAGGAGCTCCTACGAGCAGTACTTC; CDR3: CASSLGDRSSYEQYF
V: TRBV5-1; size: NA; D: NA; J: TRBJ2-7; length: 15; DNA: TGCGCCAGCAGCTTGGTGGCGGGGGCCTCCTACGAGCAGTACTTC; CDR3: CASSLVAGASYEQYF
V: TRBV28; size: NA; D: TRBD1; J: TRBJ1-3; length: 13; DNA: TGTGCCAGCAGAGGACAGGGAGGAAACACCATATATTTT; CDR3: CASRGQGGNTIYF
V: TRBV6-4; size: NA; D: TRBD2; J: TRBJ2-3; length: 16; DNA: TGTGCCAGCAGTGATAATAGCGGGGGAGACACAGATACGCAGTATTTT; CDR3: CASSDNSGGDTDTQYF
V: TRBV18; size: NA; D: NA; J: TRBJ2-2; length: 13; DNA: TGTGCCAGCTCACCAGCTATGATCGGGGAGCTGTTTTTT; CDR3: CASSPAMIGELFF
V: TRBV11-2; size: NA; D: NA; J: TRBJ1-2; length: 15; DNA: TGTGCCAGCAGCTTTTCGGACAGACCTACCTATGGCTACACCTTC; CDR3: CASSFSDRPTYGYTF
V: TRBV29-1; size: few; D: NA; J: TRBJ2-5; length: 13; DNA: TGCAGCGTTGACAGGGGGGCGCAAGAGACCCAGTACTTC; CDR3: CSVDRGAQETQYF
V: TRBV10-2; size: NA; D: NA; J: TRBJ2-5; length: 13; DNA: TGCGCCAGCCGAACGGGGTTCCGAGAGACCCAGTACTTC; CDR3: CASRTGFRETQYF
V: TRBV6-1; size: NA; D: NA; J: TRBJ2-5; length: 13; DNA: TGTGCCGGCCGTATCCCAAACGGGGAGACCCAGTACTTC; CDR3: CAGRIPNGETQYF
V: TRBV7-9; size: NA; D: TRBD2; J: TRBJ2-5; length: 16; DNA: TGTGCCAGCAGTCCGAGGACTAGCGGGGTACAAGAGACCCAGTACTTC; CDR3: CASSPRTSGVQETQYF
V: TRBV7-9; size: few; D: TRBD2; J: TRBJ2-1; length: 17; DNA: TGTGCCAGCAGCTCTCTATCCGGGACTAGGTCTTCCCATGAGCAGTTCTTC; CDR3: CASSSLSGTRSSHEQFF
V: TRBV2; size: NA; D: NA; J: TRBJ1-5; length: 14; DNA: TGTGCCAGCGCCAACAGGGCTAACAATCAGCCCCAGCATTTT; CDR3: CASANRANNQPQHF
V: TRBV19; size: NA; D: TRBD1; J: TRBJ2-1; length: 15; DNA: TGTGCCAGTAGTAGTACAGGGGGCTCGTACAATGAGCAGTTCTTC; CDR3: CASSSTGGSYNEQFF
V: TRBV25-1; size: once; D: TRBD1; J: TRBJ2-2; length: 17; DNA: TGTGCCAGCAGTCCGGTAAGGGGGACAGCGAACACCGGGGAGCTGTTTTTT; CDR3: CASSPVRGTANTGELFF
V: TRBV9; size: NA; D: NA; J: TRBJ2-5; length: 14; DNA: TGTGCCAGCAGCGTAGCGGGATACCAAGAGACCCAGTACTTC; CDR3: CASSVAGYQETQYF
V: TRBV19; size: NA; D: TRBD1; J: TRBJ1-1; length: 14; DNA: TGTGCCAGTAACCCAGGACAGGGGGCTAGTGAAGCTTTCTTT; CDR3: CASNPGQGASEAFF
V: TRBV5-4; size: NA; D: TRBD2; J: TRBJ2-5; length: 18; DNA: TGTGCCAGCAGCCCGGGCCCCCGGGCGGGGGGGCGTCAAGAGACCCAGTACTTC; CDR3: CASSPGPRAGGRQETQYF
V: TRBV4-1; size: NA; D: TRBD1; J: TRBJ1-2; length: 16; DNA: TGCGCCAGCAGCCAAGTTAACAGGGGGGGCTTAGATGGCTACACCTTC; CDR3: CASSQVNRGGLDGYTF
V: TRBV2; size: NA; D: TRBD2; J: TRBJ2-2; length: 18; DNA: TGTGCCAGCGAGGGACTAGCGGGGTACCTTGCGAACACCGGGGAGCTGTTTTTT; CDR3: CASEGLAGYLANTGELFF
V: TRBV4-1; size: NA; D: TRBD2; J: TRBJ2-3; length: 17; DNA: TGCGCCAGCAGCCAAGAAACCGGGGGGGGGAGCACAGATACGCAGTATTTT; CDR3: CASSQETGGGSTDTQYF
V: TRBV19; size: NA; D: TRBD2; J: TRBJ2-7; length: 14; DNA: TGTGCCAGTATGTCTAGCGGCAGCAACTACGAGCAGTACTTC; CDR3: CASMSSGSNYEQYF
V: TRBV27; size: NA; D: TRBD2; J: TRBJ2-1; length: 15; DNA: TGTGCCAGCAGTTGGGGGGGGGACTCCTACAATGAGCAGTTCTTC; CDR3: CASSWGGDSYNEQFF
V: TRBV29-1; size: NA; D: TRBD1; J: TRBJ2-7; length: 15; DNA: TGCAGCGTTGAGGGTCCGGGACAGGGCCTTTACGAGCAGTACTTC; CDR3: CSVEGPGQGLYEQYF
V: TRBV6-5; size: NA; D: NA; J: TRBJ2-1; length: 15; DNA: TGTGCCAGCAGTTACTCTTGGTCAGTCTCATATGAGCAGTTCTTC; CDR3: CASSYSWSVSYEQFF
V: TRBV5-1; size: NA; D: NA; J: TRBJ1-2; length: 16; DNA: TGCGCCAGCCATTGGGGGGGGGCAGCACCGATCTATGGCTACACCTTC; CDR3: CASHWGGAAPIYGYTF
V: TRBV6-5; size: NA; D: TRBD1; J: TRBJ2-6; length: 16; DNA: TGTGCCAGCAGTTACCAAGGGGGCCCCGGGGCCAACGTCCTGACTTTC; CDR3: CASSYQGGPGANVLTF
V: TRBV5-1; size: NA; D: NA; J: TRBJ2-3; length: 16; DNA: TGCGCCAGCAGCTTGTTCGGGACAATTTACACAGATACGCAGTATTTT; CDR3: CASSLFGTIYTDTQYF
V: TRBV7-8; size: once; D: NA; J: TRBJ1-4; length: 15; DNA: TGTGCCAGCAGCTTATCTAACCGGGAGAATGAAAAACTGTTTTTT; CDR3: CASSLSNRENEKLFF
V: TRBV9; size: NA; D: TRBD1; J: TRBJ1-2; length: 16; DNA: TGTGCCAGCAGCGCCCGAGGTGGGACAGGGGGTTTTGGCTACACCTTC; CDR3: CASSARGGTGGFGYTF
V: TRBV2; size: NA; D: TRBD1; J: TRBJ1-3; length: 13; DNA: TGTGCCAGCAGGCTAGACAGGGGGAACACCATATATTTT; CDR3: CASRLDRGNTIYF
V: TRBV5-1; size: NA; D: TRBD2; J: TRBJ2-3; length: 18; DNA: TGCGCCAGCAGCTCCGTCCCGGGACTAGCGGGGGGGCTAGATACGCAGTATTTT; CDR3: CASSSVPGLAGGLDTQYF
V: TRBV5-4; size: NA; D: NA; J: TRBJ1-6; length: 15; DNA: TGTGCCAGCAGCTTGGGTCAGGGGCGAAATTCACCCCTCCACTTT; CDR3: CASSLGQGRNSPLHF
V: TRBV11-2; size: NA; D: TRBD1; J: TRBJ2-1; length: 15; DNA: TGTGCCAGCAGCTTAGAGGGACAGGGGTACAATGAGCAGTTCTTC; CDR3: CASSLEGQGYNEQFF
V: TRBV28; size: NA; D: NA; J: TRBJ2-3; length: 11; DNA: TGTGCCAGCACCTACACAGATACGCAGTATTTT; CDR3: CASTYTDTQYF